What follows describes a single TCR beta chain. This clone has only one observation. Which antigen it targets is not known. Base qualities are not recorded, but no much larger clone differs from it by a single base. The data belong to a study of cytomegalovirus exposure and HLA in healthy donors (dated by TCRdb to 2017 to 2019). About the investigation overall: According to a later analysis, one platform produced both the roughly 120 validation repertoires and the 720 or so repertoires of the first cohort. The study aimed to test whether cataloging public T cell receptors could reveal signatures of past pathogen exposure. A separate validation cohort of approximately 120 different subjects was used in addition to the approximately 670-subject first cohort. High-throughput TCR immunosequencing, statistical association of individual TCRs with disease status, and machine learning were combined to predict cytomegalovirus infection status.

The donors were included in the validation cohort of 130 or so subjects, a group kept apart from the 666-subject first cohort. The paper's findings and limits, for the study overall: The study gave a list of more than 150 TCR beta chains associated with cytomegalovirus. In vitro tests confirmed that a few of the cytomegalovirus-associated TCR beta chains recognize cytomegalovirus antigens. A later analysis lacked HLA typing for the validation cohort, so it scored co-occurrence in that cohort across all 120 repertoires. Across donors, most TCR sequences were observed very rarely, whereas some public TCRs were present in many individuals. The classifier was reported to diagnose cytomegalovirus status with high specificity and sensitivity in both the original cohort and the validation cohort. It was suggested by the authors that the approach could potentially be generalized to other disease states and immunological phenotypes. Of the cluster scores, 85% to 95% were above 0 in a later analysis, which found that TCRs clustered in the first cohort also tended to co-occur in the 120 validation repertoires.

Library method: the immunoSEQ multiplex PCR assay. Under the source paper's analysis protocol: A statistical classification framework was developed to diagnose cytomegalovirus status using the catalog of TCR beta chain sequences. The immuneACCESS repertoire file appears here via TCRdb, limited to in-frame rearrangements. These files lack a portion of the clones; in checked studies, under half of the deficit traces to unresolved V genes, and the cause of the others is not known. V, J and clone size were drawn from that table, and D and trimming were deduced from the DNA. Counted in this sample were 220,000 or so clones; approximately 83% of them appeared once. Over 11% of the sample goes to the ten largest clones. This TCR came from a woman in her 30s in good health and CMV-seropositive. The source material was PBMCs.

The DNA is as follows: TGTGCCAGCAGTGGACAGGGGATCCTGAACACTGAAGCTTTCTTT. This yields the protein CASSGQGILNTEAFF. This chain is built from TRBV2 and TRBJ1-1; 8 nucleotides in the junction match TRBD1. For CDR1 and CDR2, the germline V gene lists SNHLY and FYNNEI. CDR3 length: 15 amino acids, cysteine to phenylalanine. The only DNA kept is the CDR3, 45 bases in frame from the first base. V is cut back by 4 bases and J by 0 bases, with 4 bases in the junction unmatched.